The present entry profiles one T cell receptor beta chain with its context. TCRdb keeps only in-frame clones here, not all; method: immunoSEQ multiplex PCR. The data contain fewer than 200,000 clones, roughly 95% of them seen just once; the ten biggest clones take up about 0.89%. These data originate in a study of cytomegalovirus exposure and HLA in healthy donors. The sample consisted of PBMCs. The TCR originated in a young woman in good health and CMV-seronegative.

CDR3 nucleotide sequence: TGTGCCAGCAGTTACAGGGGTACCTACGAGCAGTACTTC. The encoded protein is CASSYRGTYEQYF. J is TRBJ2-7 and V is TRBV6-5; D may be TRBD1 (5 bases). The CDR3 has 13 amino acids. With 2 bases removed from V and 2 bases from J, the gap between germline ends came to 7 bases. Germline V gene lookup returns CDR1 MNHEY and CDR2 SVGAGI.